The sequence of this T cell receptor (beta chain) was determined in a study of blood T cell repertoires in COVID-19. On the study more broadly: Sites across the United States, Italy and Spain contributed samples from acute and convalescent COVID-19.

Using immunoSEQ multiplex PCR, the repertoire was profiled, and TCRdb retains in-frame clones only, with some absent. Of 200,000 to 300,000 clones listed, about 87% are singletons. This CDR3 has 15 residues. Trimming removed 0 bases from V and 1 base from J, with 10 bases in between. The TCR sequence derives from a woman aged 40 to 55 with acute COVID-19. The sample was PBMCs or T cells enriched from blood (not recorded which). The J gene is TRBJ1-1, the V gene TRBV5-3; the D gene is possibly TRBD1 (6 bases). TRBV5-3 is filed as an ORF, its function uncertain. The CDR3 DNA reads TGTGCCAGAAGCTTGGCAGGGGACGGGAACACTGAAGCTTTCTTT. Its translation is CARSLAGDGNTEAFF.